This T cell receptor beta chain was recorded in a study of T cell responses to AZD1222 COVID-19 vaccine. Whole-study findings and limits: Spike-specific TCR breadth and depth grew following two AZD1222 doses.

Germline V CDR1 and CDR2: GTSNPN, SVGIG (reference sequence). V was trimmed by 5 bases and J by 7 bases, leaving 9 bases between them. The CDR3 extends over 12 amino acids. A word on this clone: Its antigen remains unidentified.

Sequencing was performed with immunoSEQ multiplex PCR; in TCRdb, only in-frame clones are kept and a portion is missing. Among roughly 85,000 clones listed, 70% to 90% were seen once. V is TRBV30 and J is TRBJ1-6, with TRBD1 as a possible D gene (5 bases). The input for sequencing was peripheral blood, taken on day 0 of AZD1222 vaccination. The sequence was obtained from an adult in good health. In DNA form, the CDR3 reads TGTGCCTGGGGACATTTAAATTCACCCCTCCACTTT. It translates to CAWGHLNSPLHF.